Listed below are T cell receptor beta chains from one sample, sequenced in a study of blood T cell repertoires in COVID-19. Sequenced by immunoSEQ multiplex PCR; TCRdb stores in-frame clones only, minus some. Found here are 300,000 to 400,000 clones, roughly nine tenths of them singletons; the top ten hold less than 3.5%. Material for sequencing was peripheral blood. The receptors derive from a woman aged 30 to 39 with COVID-19, enrolled during active disease. The CDR3 runs from the conserved cysteine through the conserved F or W. D genes are given only for firm matches. The size field is filled for only some rows; it gives once, few, many or a size class.

clone size | J gene | D gene | V gene | CDR3 DNA | CDR3 protein
- | TRBJ1-2 | - | TRBV30 | TGTGCCTGCCAGGATTGGGGGGTCGCGAGCATTAATGGCTACACCTTC | CACQDWGVASINGYTF
- | TRBJ2-5 | TRBD2 | TRBV10-2 | TGCGCCAGCAGTGATCCCATAGCGGGTACCCTCCGGGAGACCCAGTACTTC | CASSDPIAGTLRETQYF
- | TRBJ2-1 | TRBD2 | TRBV7-3 | TGTGCCAGCAGCTTTGCGGGAGTGCATGAGCAGTTCTTC | CASSFAGVHEQFF
- | TRBJ1-2 | TRBD1 | TRBV2 | TGTGCCAGCAGTGATATGACAGGGTTGAGTGGCTACACCTTC | CASSDMTGLSGYTF
- | TRBJ1-1 | - | TRBV5-6 | TGTGCCAGCAGCCCGGGGGGGCACCCCTCCACTGAAGCTTTCTTT | CASSPGGHPSTEAFF
- | TRBJ1-1 | - | TRBV29-1 | TGCAGCGTTTCGGAGGGGCCTGGAACTGAAGCTTTCTTT | CSVSEGPGTEAFF
- | TRBJ2-1 | TRBD2 | TRBV11-3 | TGTGCCAGCAGCTTAGATCAGTGGTTTGGGGCGTCGGACGAGCGGGAGCAAAGGGGCAATGAGCAGTTCTTC | CASSLDQWFGASDEREQRGNEQFF
- | TRBJ1-5 | - | TRBV18 | TGTGCCAGCTCATCCCAAAACAATCAGCCCCAGCATTTT | CASSSQNNQPQHF
- | TRBJ2-7 | TRBD1 | TRBV6-2/TRBV6-3 | TGTGCCAGCAGTGATCCACAGGGGAACGAGCAGTACTTC | CASSDPQGNEQYF
- | TRBJ1-2 | - | TRBV18 | TGTGCCAGCTCACCACCGTCCAGGGACTACACCTTC | CASSPPSRDYTF
- | TRBJ1-1 | - | TRBV5-4 | TGTGCCAGCAGCTTGGCGCAGGGGATGCGGAGGACTGAAGCTTTCTTT | CASSLAQGMRRTEAFF
- | TRBJ1-5 | - | TRBV19 | TGTGCCAGTAGTAATCCCGGGGTGCAGCCCCAGCATTTT | CASSNPGVQPQHF
- | TRBJ1-2 | TRBD1 | TRBV5-1 | TGCGCCAGCAGCGAAGGGGGCAGGGGAGACTATGGCTACACCTTC | CASSEGGRGDYGYTF
- | TRBJ1-1 | TRBD1 | TRBV10-2 | TGCGCCAGCAGTGGAACAGGGGCCTGGGAGGAAGCTTTCTTT | CASSGTGAWEEAFF
- | TRBJ2-1 | - | TRBV7-8 | TGTGCCAGCAGCCCAACTTACAATGAGCAGTTCTTC | CASSPTYNEQFF
- | TRBJ1-1 | - | TRBV19 | TGTGCCAGTAGCGGAGAACTGAACACTGAAGCTTTCTTT | CASSGELNTEAFF
- | TRBJ1-5 | TRBD1 | TRBV30 | TGTGCCTGGAGCGAGACAGGGAATCAGCCCCAGCATTTT | CAWSETGNQPQHF
few | TRBJ1-2 | - | TRBV3-1/TRBV3-2 | TGTGCCAGCAGCCCCTCAGGCGGGGGGCAGTACTATGGCTACACCTTC | CASSPSGGGQYYGYTF
- | TRBJ1-1 | TRBD1 | TRBV5-1 | TGCGCCAGCAGCTCACAGGGGGGGACTGAAGCTTTCTTT | CASSSQGGTEAFF
- | TRBJ2-7 | - | TRBV7-2 | TGTGCCAGCAGACTAGCTGTTTCCTACGAGCAGTACTTC | CASRLAVSYEQYF
once | TRBJ1-5 | - | TRBV6-5 | TGTGCCAGCAAGACGCGGCCCAGTCAGCCCCAGCATTTT | CASKTRPSQPQHF
- | TRBJ2-2 | TRBD2 | TRBV27 | TGTGCCAGCGGCCTAGCGGGGATAAACACCGGGGAGCTGTTTTTT | CASGLAGINTGELFF
- | TRBJ2-1 | - | TRBV12-3/TRBV12-4 | TGTGCCAGCAGTGGAGACAGGGACTATGAGCAGTTCTTC | CASSGDRDYEQFF
- | TRBJ2-1 | - | TRBV28 | TGTGCCAGCAGTTTATTCTCGTCCCCAAACAGGGATGAGCAGTTCTTC | CASSLFSSPNRDEQFF
- | TRBJ1-1 | - | TRBV6-5 | TGTGCCAGCAGTTACTCGTACGGGAAGACTGAAGCTTTCTTT | CASSYSYGKTEAFF
once | TRBJ2-1 | TRBD2 | TRBV30 | TGTGCCTGGAGTGGAGCTAGCGGAAACTACAATGAGCAGTTCTTC | CAWSGASGNYNEQFF
- | TRBJ2-7 | TRBD2 | TRBV3-1/TRBV3-2 | TGTGCCAGCAGCCAGTCCCCGGGACTACCCTCGTACTTC | CASSQSPGLPSYF
- | TRBJ2-1 | - | TRBV19 | TGTGCCAGTAGTAGCCAGAGAGAGGGCAACAATGAGCAGTTCTTC | CASSSQREGNNEQFF
- | TRBJ2-7 | - | TRBV28 | TGTGCCAGCAGTTTAAGAAACTTGGCCTACGAGCAGTACTTC | CASSLRNLAYEQYF
- | TRBJ2-1 | - | TRBV6-1 | TGTGCCAGCAGTGAGGGTGTGGGGCGCGAGCAGTTCTTC | CASSEGVGREQFF
few | TRBJ2-7 | TRBD1 | TRBV27 | TGTGCCAGCAGCCTCTCCGGGACAGGGGCCGAGCAGTACTTC | CASSLSGTGAEQYF
- | TRBJ2-5 | TRBD2 | TRBV5-1 | TGCGCCAGCAGCCCCTCGACTAGCGGGAGAGGGTGGACCCAGTACTTC | CASSPSTSGRGWTQYF